These 26 T cell receptor beta chains were all obtained from the same sample, sequenced in a study of blood T cell repertoires in COVID-19. Clones were read by immunoSEQ multiplex PCR, and TCRdb kept only the in-frame ones, dropping some. In the table there are about 80,000 clones, about 78% of which are singletons. Sequencing was carried out using peripheral blood. The receptors originated from a human donor in a cohort sampled during active COVID-19.

CDR3 in amino acids: CASSPGGGISNEQFF. CDR3 coding DNA: TGTGCCAGCAGCCCCGGGGGAGGGATAAGCAATGAGCAGTTCTTC. V is TRBV27 and J is TRBJ2-1; 7 bases match TRBD2. V lost 6 bases and J lost 6; bases outside the gene matches: 11. This CDR3 region has 15 residues. From germline, CDR1 is MNHEY and CDR2 SMNVEV (reference sequence).

The J gene is TRBJ2-7, the V gene TRBV3-1 (or the pseudogene TRBV3-2), with D possibly matching TRBD2 (6 bases). The germline V and J ends were trimmed by 1 base and 4 bases, with 11 bases remaining between them. Germline CDR1 LGHDT, CDR2 YNNKEL (reference sequence). The CDR3 runs to 14 residues. CDR3 sequence: CASSQGDWGYEQYF. The CDR3 DNA follows: TGTGCCAGCAGCCAAGGGGACTGGGGTTACGAGCAGTACTTC.

The chain is built from TRBV18 and TRBJ1-1, with TRBD1 identical over 9 bases. This CDR3 region has 15 residues. V was pared by 4 bases and J by 0 bases, with 3 bases of the junction left unmatched. The germline gives CDR1 KGHSH, CDR2 LQKENI. Here the CDR3 DNA reads TGTGCCAGCTCACGCGGGACAGGGCTGAACACTGAAGCTTTCTTT. Its translation: CASSRGTGLNTEAFF.

The V gene is TRBV4-1, the J gene TRBJ2-2, with a weak D call TRBD1 (5 bases). CDR1 and CDR2 (germline): MGHRA, YSYEKL. The CDR3 is made up of 14 amino acids. The V gene lost 4 bases and the J gene lost 5 bases, with 11 bases spanning the gap. Written as DNA, the CDR3 is TGCGCCAGCAGCCCTCAGGGTTTTACCGGGGAGCTGTTTTTT. Protein: CASSPQGFTGELFF.

The chain joins TRBV11-3 to TRBJ1-1, with a possible D match to TRBD1 (5 bases). Germline V gene lookup returns CDR1 SGHNT and CDR2 YENEEA. The CDR3 has 17 amino acids. Trimming stripped 4 bases from V and 1 base from J, with 19 bases between. Here the CDR3 DNA reads TGTGCCAGCAGCTCGTACCGGGGACTGAACAGGAACACTGAAGCTTTCTTT. It codes for CASSSYRGLNRNTEAFF.

The chain joins TRBV5-1 to TRBJ1-2; 8 positions match TRBD1. The CDR3 runs to 13 residues. Looked up from germline, CDR1 is SGHRS and CDR2 is YFSETQ. V dropped 4 bases and J dropped 4; count of bases not matched to a gene: 3. The chain's CDR3 is CASSAGTGYGYTF. The CDR3 DNA reads as TGCGCCAGCAGCGCAGGGACAGGCTATGGCTACACCTTC.

The J gene is TRBJ1-1, the V gene TRBV24-1; TRBD1 matches at 9 bases. The CDR3 is made up of 15 amino acids. Per the germline V gene, CDR1 is KGHDR and CDR2 is SFDVKD. J gave up 5 bases and V 4 bases, and 7 bases lay outside the gene matches. The DNA of the CDR3 is TGTGCCACCAGTGACCCACGACAGGGGGGGACTGAAGCTTTCTTT. Protein sequence: CATSDPRQGGTEAFF.

The J gene is TRBJ2-1, the V gene TRBV19; D may be TRBD2 (6 bases). The V gene's germline CDR1 is LNHDA and CDR2 SQIVND (reference sequence). The CDR3 is made up of 12 amino acids. Trimming took 5 bases from V and 10 from J, leaving 12 bases between them. CDR3 bases: TGTGCCAGTAGTGGGAGGCCGGGGGAGCAGTTCTTC. Amino acids: CASSGRPGEQFF.

V gene TRBV20-1 combines with J gene TRBJ1-4; 8 bases line up with TRBD1. CDR3 size: 15 residues. Germline V CDR1 and CDR2: DFQATT, SNEGSKA (reference sequence). The trim removed 3 bases at V and 3 bases at J, leaving 6 bases unmatched. The CDR3 nucleotides read TGCAGTGCTAGTGATGGACAGGGAGCTAATGAAAAACTGTTTTTT. It translates to CSASDGQGANEKLFF.

CDR3 residues: CASSSPGQGGYGYTF. In DNA form, the CDR3 reads TGTGCCAGCAGTTCCCCGGGACAGGGTGGATATGGCTACACCTTC. The V gene is TRBV27, the J gene TRBJ1-2; the match to TRBD1 covers 9 bases. Germline V gives CDR1 MNHEY, CDR2 SMNVEV (reference sequence). CDR3 length: 15 residues. The V gene end was trimmed by 4 bases and the J gene end by 5 bases; junction bases not matched to a gene: 8.

V and J are TRBV5-1 and TRBJ2-5, with 8 bases lining up with TRBD2. Germline CDR1 reads SGHRS; CDR2 reads YFSETQ. The ends lost 0 bases at V and 4 bases at J; junction bases unmatched: 5. This CDR3 is 15 amino acids long. The CDR3 nucleotides are TGCGCCAGCAGCTTGGCCGGGAGGGAGGGAGAGACCCAGTACTTC. Its translation is CASSLAGREGETQYF.

V is TRBV27 and J is TRBJ2-4, with D maybe TRBD2 (5 bases). Germline V CDR1 and CDR2: MNHEY, SMNVEV (reference sequence). The CDR3 runs 13 residues. Trimming stripped 2 bases from V and 10 bases from J, with 12 bases between. The CDR3 reads CASSLRAGGIQYF. CDR3 in DNA: TGTGCCAGCAGTTTAAGGGCGGGTGGGATTCAGTACTTC.

The chain employs TRBV19 and TRBJ2-2; D might be TRBD1 (5 bases). Trimming shortened V by 5 bases and J by 2 bases, and 12 bases separated the two germline ends. This CDR3 has 15 amino acids. Germline assignment: CDR1 LNHDA and CDR2 SQIVND (reference sequence). Here the CDR3 reads CASSPRVINTGELFF. In DNA, the CDR3 is TGTGCCAGTAGTCCCAGGGTTATCAACACCGGGGAGCTGTTTTTT.

This chain uses TRBV25-1 with TRBJ2-3, with a weak D call TRBD2 (6 bases). Germline V lookup: CDR1 MGHDK, CDR2 SYGVNS. Trimming left V 2 bases short and J 0 bases short, with 9 bases between. This CDR3 spans 15 amino acids. CDR3 nucleotides: TGTGCCAGCAGTGAACGGGGACTGAGCACAGATACGCAGTATTTT. It codes for CASSERGLSTDTQYF. Full variable domain (rest looked up from reference TRBV25-1 and TRBJ2-3): EADIYQTPRYLVIGTGKKITLECSQTMGHDKMYWYQQDPGMELHLIHYSYGVNSTEKGDLSSESTVSRIRTEHFPLTLESARPSHTSQYLCASSERGLSTDTQYFGPGTRLTVL.

This chain links TRBV27 with TRBJ2-5; 10 bases align to TRBD2. The germline V gene encodes CDR1 MNHEY and CDR2 SMNVEV (reference sequence). Losses at the gene ends were 0 bases for V and 5 bases for J; bases not matched to a gene: 3. The CDR3 contains 15 residues. The CDR3 region has the DNA TGTGCCAGCAGTTTATCGCTAGCGGGAGCGGAGACCCAGTACTTC. It is translated as CASSLSLAGAETQYF.

This clone was seen only once. V is TRBV29-1 and J is TRBJ2-1; the D gene is possibly TRBD2 (7 bases). This CDR3 contains 12 residues. Trimming removed 6 bases from V and 7 bases from J, with 13 bases in between. Germline lookup yields CDR1 SQVTM and CDR2 ANQGSEA. CDR3 nucleotides: TGCAGCGTAGCGGGACACTTGAATGAGCAGTTCTTC. Encoded protein: CSVAGHLNEQFF.

The rearrangement uses TRBV6-8 and TRBJ2-5, with unresolved D. The germline V gene has CDR1 MNHGY and CDR2 SAAAGT. The CDR3 contains 17 residues. V lost 6 bases and J 5 bases, leaving 25 bases between the germline ends. In nucleotides, the CDR3 is TGTGCCAGCAGCCTTGATCCCACTCCGGAGTTCCGGGAGACCCAGTACTTC. Its protein product is CASSLDPTPEFRETQYF.

The chain couples TRBV11-3 to TRBJ2-2, with D possibly being TRBD2 (5 bases). Looked up from germline, CDR1 is SGHNT and CDR2 is YENEEA. Trimming left V 9 bases short and J 3 bases short, with 11 bases between. The CDR3 sequence is 13 residues long. CDR3 region: CASLLGDTGELFF. The DNA for the CDR3 is TGTGCCAGTTTACTGGGAGACACCGGGGAGCTGTTTTTT. The complete variable domain, with remaining parts taken from reference TRBV11-3 and TRBJ2-2, reads EAGVVQSPRYKIIEKKQPVAFWCNPISGHNTLYWYLQNLGQGPELLIRYENEEAVDDSQLPKDRFSAERLKGVDSTLKIQPAELGDSAVYLCASLLGDTGELFFGEGSRLTVL.

The chain employs TRBV7-3 and TRBJ2-1, with 9 nucleotides matching TRBD2. This CDR3 contains 16 residues. Germline V gives CDR1 SGHTA, CDR2 FQGTGA. J gave up 6 bases and V 7 bases, and 13 bases lay outside the gene matches. In nucleotides, the CDR3 is TGTGCCAGCACCCTAGGGGGGGCTAGCGGGGTCAATGAGCAGTTCTTC. Translation: CASTLGGASGVNEQFF.

In this sample, this clone turned up a few times. The V call is TRBV10-3, the J call TRBJ2-1; 9 bases are shared with TRBD2. Germline-derived CDR1 and CDR2 are ENHRY and SYGVKD. The V and J ends lost 10 bases and 5 bases, in that order; junction bases with no gene match: 9. The CDR3 totals 14 residues. The CDR3 is CATALAGSDNEQFF. The CDR3 region has the DNA TGTGCCACCGCGCTAGCGGGAAGCGACAATGAGCAGTTCTTC.

The chain has TRBV11-3 and TRBJ2-3, with TRBD2 as a possible D gene (6 bases). This CDR3 spans 15 amino acids. Per germline, CDR1 SGHNT and CDR2 YENEEA. The ends were cut back, 2 bases at V and 4 bases at J, with 13 bases in the middle. The CDR3 sequence: CASSLQKGGPDTQYF. Here the CDR3 DNA reads TGTGCCAGCAGCTTACAGAAGGGAGGACCAGATACGCAGTATTTT.

The chain recombines TRBV27 with TRBJ2-5, with a tentative D call TRBD2 (6 bases). CDR1 and CDR2 from the germline V gene are MNHEY and SMNVEV (reference sequence). CDR3 length equals 16 residues. Trimming pared 4 bases from V and 7 bases from J, leaving 22 bases between. CDR3 sequence reads: CASSSLEGKENGTQYF. DNA of the CDR3: TGTGCCAGCAGTTCTTTGGAGGGGAAGGAGAATGGGACCCAGTACTTC.

The genes are TRBV9 and TRBJ2-3, with a possible D match to TRBD2 (6 bases). Germline CDR1 reads SGDLS; CDR2 reads YYNGEE. V lost 0 bases and J 1 base, leaving 12 bases between the germline ends. This CDR3 spans 16 amino acids. CDR3 nucleotides: TGTGCCAGCAGCGTAGCTGGGGGGACTGGCACAGATACGCAGTATTTT. It translates to CASSVAGGTGTDTQYF.

This chain links TRBV6-2 or TRBV6-3 with TRBJ2-3; the match to TRBD2 covers 9 bases. The CDR3 has 16 residues. CDR1 MNHEY and CDR2 SVGEGT come from the germline V gene. V trimming: 2 bases; J trimming: 1 base; junction bases outside the gene matches: 4. The CDR3 DNA sequence: TGTGCCAGCAGTTACGGTGTAGCGGGAGGCACAGATACGCAGTATTTT. Residues: CASSYGVAGGTDTQYF.

The chain couples TRBV7-2 to TRBJ2-5; D remains ambiguous. Germline V gives CDR1 SGHTA, CDR2 FQGNSA. This CDR3 is 14 amino acids long. V was cut by 5 bases and J by 1 base, with 11 bases left in between. CDR3 amino acids: CASSQFSPQETQYF. The CDR3 DNA follows: TGTGCCAGCAGCCAGTTCTCACCCCAAGAGACCCAGTACTTC.

The J gene is TRBJ2-4, the V gene TRBV4-1; perhaps TRBD1 as D (5 bases). CDR3 length: 14 amino acids. Trimming left V 4 bases short and J 8 bases short, with 15 bases between. The V gene's germline CDR1 is MGHRA and CDR2 YSYEKL. The CDR3 protein is CASSLHSSRDIQYF. The CDR3 coding sequence is TGCGCCAGCAGCCTACACTCAAGCAGGGACATTCAGTACTTC.